The clone carrying this T cell receptor (beta chain) has a single count. Germline V CDR1 and CDR2: SEHNR, FQNEAQ (reference sequence). This CDR3 comprises 10 residues. V was pared by 11 bases and J by 12 bases, with 17 bases between. This sample is part of a study of beta chain features in type 1 diabetes. The study reverse transcribed the entire isolated RNA, so it sequenced expressed TCRB transcripts. Libraries were prepared by immunoSEQ multiplex PCR; TCRdb keeps only in-frame clonotypes and omits some of them. This sample has almost 350,000 clones, with roughly 21% found just once. The TCR comes from a woman aged 18-29 years in good health. The specimen sequenced was naive CD4+ T cells from blood. V usage is TRBV7-9 and J usage is TRBJ2-7, with a tentative D call TRBD2 (5 bases). CDR3: CALEGEVAYF. CDR3 nucleotide sequence: TGTGCCCTAGAGGGAGAGGTAGCGTACTTC.